This paragraph reports one T cell receptor beta chain. Trimming left V 1 base short and J 8 bases short, with 9 bases between. Germline-derived CDR1 and CDR2 are SNHLY and FYNNEI. CDR3 length: 13 amino acids. This sample stems from a study of blood T cell repertoires in COVID-19. On the study more broadly: The analysed material was cDNA or gDNA that came from T cells, B-cell-depleted T cells, or PBMCs.

The repertoire was sequenced with immunoSEQ multiplex PCR; TCRdb's copy has only in-frame clones and lacks some. This table has almost 300,000 clones, just under 90% appearing once. The clonotype comes from a woman in her 30s with COVID-19, enrolled during active disease. The sample comprised peripheral blood. The J gene is TRBJ2-1, the V gene TRBV2; D unclear. The CDR3 sequence: CASSEVAIDEQFF. CDR3 nucleotides: TGTGCCAGCAGTGAAGTGGCAATCGATGAGCAGTTCTTC.